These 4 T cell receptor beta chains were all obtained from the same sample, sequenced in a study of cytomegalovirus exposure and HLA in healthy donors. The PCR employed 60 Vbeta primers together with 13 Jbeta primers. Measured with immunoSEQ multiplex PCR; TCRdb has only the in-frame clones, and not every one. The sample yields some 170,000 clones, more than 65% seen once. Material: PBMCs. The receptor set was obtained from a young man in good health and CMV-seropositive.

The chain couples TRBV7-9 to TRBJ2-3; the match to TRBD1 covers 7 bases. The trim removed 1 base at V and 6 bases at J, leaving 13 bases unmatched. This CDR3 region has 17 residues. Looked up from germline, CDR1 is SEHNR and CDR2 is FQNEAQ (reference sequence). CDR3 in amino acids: CASSLGLRDRATDTQYF. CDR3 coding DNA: TGTGCCAGCAGCTTAGGACTCCGGGACAGAGCAACCGATACGCAGTATTTT. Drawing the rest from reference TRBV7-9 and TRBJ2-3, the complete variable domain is DTGVSQNPRHKITKRGQNVTFRCDPISEHNRLYWYRQTLGQGPEFLTYFQNEAQLEKSRLLSDRFSAERPKGSFSTLEIQRTEQGDSAMYLCASSLGLRDRATDTQYFGPGTRLTVL.

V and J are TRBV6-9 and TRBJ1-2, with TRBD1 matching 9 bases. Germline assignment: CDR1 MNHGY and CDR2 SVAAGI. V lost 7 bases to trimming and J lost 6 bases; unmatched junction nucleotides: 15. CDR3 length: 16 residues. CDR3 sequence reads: CASTTTVPGQGDGYTF. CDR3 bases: TGTGCCAGCACCACTACCGTCCCGGGACAGGGCGATGGCTACACCTTC.

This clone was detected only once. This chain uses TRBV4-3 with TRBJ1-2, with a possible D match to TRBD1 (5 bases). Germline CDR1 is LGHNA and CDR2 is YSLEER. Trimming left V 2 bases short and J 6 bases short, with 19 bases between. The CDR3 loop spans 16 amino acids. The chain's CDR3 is CASSQRPGRGSDGYTF. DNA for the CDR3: TGCGCCAGCAGCCAAAGACCGGGGAGGGGAAGCGATGGCTACACCTTC.

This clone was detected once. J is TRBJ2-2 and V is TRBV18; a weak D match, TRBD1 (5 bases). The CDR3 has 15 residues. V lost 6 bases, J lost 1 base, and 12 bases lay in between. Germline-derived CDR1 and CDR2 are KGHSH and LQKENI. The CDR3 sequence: CASSWSGQNTGELFF. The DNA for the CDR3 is TGTGCCAGCTCGTGGTCCGGACAGAACACCGGGGAGCTGTTTTTT.